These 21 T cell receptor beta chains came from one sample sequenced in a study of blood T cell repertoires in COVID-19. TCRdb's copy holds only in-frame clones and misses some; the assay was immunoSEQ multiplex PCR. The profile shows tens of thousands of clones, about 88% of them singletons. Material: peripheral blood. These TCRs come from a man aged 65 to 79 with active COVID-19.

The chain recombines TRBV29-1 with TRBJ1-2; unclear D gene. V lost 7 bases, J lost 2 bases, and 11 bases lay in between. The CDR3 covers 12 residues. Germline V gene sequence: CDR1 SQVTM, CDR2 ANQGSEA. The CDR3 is CSGGNVNYGYTF. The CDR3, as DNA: TGCAGCGGAGGGAATGTAAACTATGGCTACACCTTC.

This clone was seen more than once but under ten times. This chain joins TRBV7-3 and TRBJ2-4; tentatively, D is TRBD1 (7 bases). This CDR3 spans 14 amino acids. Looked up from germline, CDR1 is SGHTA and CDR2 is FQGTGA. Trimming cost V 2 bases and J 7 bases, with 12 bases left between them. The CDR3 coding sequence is TGTGCCAGCAGCTTACGGGACAGCGGGAACATTCAGTACTTC. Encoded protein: CASSLRDSGNIQYF.

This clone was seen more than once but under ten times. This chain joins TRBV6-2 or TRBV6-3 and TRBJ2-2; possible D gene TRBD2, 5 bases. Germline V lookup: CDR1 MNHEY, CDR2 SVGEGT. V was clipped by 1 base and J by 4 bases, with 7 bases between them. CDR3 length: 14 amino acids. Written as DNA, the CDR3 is TGTGCCAGCAGTTACTTAGCGACCACCGGGGAGCTGTTTTTT. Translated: CASSYLATTGELFF.

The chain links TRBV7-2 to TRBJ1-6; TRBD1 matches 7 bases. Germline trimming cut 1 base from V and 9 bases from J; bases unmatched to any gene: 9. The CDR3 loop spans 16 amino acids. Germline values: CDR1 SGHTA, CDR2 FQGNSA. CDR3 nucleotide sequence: TGTGCCAGCAGCTTAGGCAGACAGGGACGGTTTTCACCCCTCCACTTT. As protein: CASSLGRQGRFSPLHF.

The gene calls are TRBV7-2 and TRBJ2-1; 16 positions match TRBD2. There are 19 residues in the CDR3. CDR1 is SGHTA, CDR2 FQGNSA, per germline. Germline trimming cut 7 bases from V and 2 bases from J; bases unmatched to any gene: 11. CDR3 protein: CASTTGGTSGRVTYNEQFF. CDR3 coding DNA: TGTGCCAGCACCACCGGAGGGACTAGCGGGAGGGTGACCTACAATGAGCAGTTCTTC. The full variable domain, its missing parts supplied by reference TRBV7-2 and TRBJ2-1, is GAGVSQSPSNKVTEKGKDVELRCDPISGHTALYWYRQSLGQGLEFLIYFQGNSAPDKSGLPSDRFSAERTGGSVSTLTIQRTQQEDSAVYLCASTTGGTSGRVTYNEQFFGPGTRLTVL.

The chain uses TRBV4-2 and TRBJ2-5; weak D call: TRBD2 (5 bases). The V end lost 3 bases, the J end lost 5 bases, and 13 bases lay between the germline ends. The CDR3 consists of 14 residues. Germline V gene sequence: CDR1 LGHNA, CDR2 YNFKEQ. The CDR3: CASSQSGFRETQYF. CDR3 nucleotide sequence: TGTGCCAGCAGCCAGTCGGGATTTCGGGAGACCCAGTACTTC.

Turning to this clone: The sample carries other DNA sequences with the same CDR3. CDR3 coding DNA: TGTGCCAGCTCTGGACAGGCGAACACTGAAGCTTTCTTT. As protein: CASSGQANTEAFF. This rearrangement joins TRBV18 to TRBJ1-1; 7 bases line up with TRBD1. Germline CDR1 reads KGHSH; CDR2 reads LQKENI. CDR3 size: 13 residues. With 6 bases clipped from V and 1 base from J, the junction kept 2 bases outside the gene matches.

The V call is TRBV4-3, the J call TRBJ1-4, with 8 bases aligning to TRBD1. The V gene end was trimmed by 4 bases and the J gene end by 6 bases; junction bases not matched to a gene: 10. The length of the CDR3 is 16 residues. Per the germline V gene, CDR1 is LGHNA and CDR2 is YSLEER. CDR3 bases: TGCGCCAGCAGCCGTACCTGGACAGGGTCTGATGAAAAACTGTTTTTT. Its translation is CASSRTWTGSDEKLFF.

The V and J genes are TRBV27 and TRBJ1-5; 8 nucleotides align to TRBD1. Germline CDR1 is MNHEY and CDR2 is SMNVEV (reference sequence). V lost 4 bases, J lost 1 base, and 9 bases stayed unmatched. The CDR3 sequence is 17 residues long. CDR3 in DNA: TGTGCCAGCAGTTCGACAGGGGTCGGTTTAAGCAATCAGCCCCAGCATTTT. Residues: CASSSTGVGLSNQPQHF.

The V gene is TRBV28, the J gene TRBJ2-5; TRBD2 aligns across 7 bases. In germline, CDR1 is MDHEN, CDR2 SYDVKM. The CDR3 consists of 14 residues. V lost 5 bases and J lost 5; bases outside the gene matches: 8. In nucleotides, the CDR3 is TGTGCCAGCAGTACTCGACTAGCCACGGAGACCCAGTACTTC. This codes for CASSTRLATETQYF.

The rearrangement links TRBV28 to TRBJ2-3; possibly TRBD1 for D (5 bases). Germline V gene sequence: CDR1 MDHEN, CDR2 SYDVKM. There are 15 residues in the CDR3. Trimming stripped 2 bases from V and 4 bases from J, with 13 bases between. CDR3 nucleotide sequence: TGTGCCAGCAGTTTAAAGGGGATAAGGGCAGATACGCAGTATTTT. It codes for CASSLKGIRADTQYF.

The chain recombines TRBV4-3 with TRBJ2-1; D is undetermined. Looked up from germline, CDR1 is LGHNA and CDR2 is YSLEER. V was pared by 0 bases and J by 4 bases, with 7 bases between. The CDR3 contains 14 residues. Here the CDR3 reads CASSQDFQYNEQFF. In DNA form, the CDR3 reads TGCGCCAGCAGCCAAGATTTCCAGTACAATGAGCAGTTCTTC.

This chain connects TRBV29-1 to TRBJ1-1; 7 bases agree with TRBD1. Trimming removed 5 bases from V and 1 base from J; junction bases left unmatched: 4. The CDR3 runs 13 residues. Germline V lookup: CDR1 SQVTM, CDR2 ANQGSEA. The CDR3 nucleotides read TGCAGCGTTAAGGACAGGTCGAACACTGAAGCTTTCTTT. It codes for CSVKDRSNTEAFF.

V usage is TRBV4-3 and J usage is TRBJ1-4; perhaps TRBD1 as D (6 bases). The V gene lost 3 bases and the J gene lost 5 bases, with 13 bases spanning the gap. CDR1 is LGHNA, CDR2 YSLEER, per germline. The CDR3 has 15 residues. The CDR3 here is CASSQQRGWNEKLFF. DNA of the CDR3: TGCGCCAGCAGCCAGCAAAGGGGGTGGAATGAAAAACTGTTTTTT.

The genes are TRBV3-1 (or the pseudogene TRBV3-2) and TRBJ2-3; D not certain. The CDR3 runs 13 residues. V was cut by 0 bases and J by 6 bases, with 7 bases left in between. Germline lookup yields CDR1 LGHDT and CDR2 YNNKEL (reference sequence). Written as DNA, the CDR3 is TGTGCCAGCAGCCAAGATGTCGGGGATACGCAGTATTTT. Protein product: CASSQDVGDTQYF.

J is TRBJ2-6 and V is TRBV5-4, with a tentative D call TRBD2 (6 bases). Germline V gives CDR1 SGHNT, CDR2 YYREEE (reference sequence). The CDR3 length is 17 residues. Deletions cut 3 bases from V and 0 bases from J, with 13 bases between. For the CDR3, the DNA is TGTGCCAGCAGCTCCGGGACTCGCAGCTCTGGGGCCAACGTCCTGACTTTC. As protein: CASSSGTRSSGANVLTF.

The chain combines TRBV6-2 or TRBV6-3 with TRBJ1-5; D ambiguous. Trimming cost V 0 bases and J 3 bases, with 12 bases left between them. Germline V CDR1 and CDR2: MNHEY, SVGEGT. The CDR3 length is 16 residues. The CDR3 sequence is CASSYSRAPNNQPQHF. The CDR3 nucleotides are TGTGCCAGCAGTTACTCGAGGGCACCTAACAATCAGCCCCAGCATTTT.

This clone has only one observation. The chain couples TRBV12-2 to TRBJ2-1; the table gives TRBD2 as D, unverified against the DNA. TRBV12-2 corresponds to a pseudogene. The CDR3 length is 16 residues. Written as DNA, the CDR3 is TGTGCAAGTCGCTTAGCCCCACGGCTAGCGGGAAATGAGCAGTTCTTC. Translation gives CASRLAPRLAGNEQFF.

The CDR3 spells CASSLLGQAGQETQYF. CDR3 in DNA: TGTGCCAGCAGTTTATTGGGGCAAGCCGGCCAAGAGACCCAGTACTTC. The J gene is TRBJ2-5, the V gene TRBV27; weak D call: TRBD1 (5 bases). The CDR3 spans 16 residues. Germline lookup yields CDR1 MNHEY and CDR2 SMNVEV (reference sequence). The V end lost 1 base, the J end lost 1 base, and 13 bases lay between the germline ends.

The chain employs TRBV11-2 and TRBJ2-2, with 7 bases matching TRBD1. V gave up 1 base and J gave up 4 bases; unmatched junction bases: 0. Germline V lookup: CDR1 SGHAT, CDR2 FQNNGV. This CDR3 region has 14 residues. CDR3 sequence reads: CASSLGTGTGELFF. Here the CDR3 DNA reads TGTGCCAGCAGCTTAGGGACAGGCACCGGGGAGCTGTTTTTT. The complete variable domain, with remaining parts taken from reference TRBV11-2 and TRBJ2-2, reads EAGVAQSPRYKIIEKRQSVAFWCNPISGHATLYWYQQILGQGPKLLIQFQNNGVVDDSQLPKDRFSAERLKGVDSTLKIQPAKLEDSAVYLCASSLGTGTGELFFGEGSRLTVL.

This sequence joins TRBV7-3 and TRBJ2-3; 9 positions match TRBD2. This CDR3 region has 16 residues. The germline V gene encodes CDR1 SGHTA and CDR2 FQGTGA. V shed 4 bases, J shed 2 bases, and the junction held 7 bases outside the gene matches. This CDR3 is CASSSGTSRDTDTQYF. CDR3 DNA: TGTGCCAGCAGCTCGGGGACTAGCAGAGACACAGATACGCAGTATTTT.